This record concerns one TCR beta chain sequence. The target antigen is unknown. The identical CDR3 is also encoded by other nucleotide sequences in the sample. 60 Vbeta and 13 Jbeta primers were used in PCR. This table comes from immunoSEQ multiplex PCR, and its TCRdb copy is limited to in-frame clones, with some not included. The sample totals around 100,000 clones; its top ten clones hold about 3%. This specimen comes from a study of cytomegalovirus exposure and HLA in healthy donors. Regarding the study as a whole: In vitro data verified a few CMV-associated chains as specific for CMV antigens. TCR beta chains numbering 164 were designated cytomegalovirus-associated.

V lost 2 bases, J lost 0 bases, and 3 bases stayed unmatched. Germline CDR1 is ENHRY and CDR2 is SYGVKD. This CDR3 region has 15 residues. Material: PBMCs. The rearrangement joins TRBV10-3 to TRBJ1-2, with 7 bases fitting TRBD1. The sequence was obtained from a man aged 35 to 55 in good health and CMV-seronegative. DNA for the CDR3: TGTGCCATCAGTGAGCGGCAGGGGGCTAACTATGGCTACACCTTC. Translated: CAISERQGANYGYTF.